This T cell receptor beta chain was sequenced for a study of T cell responses to AZD1222 COVID-19 vaccine. Using immunoSEQ multiplex PCR, the repertoire was profiled, and TCRdb retains in-frame clones only, with some absent. The sample includes 120,000 to 150,000 clones, around 89% of them seen just once. In the case of this clone: Its antigen remains unidentified.

Points from the study as a whole: Among AZD1222 vaccinees, only five or six were seropositive at baseline. The donors showed a predominance of white British ancestry and of females, with possible underestimation of clonal diversity. Regions 160-218 and 743-854 dominated among vaccine-associated CD4 TCRs spanning spike.

The sample was peripheral blood, taken on day 0 of AZD1222 vaccination. The receptor comes from an adult in good health.

For the CDR3, the DNA is TGTGCCAGCAGAAGTGAGGTCGGCTATGGCTACACCTTC. It codes for CASRSEVGYGYTF. V usage is TRBV6-5 and J usage is TRBJ1-2; unclear D gene. The V gene lost 6 bases and the J gene lost 4 bases, with 12 bases spanning the gap. The CDR3 length is 13 residues. From germline, CDR1 is MNHEY and CDR2 SVGAGI.